This T cell receptor (beta chain) is drawn from a study of CD8+ T cells in alopecia areata. Treatment in this sample: oral pan-JAK inhibitor, 5-10 mg twice daily. Following RNA extraction, reverse transcription yielded cDNA that acted as the sequencing template. Libraries were prepared by immunoSEQ multiplex PCR; TCRdb keeps only in-frame clonotypes and omits some of them. The repertoire holds under 350,000 clones, with 58% as singletons. Sequencing was performed on CD4+ T cells sorted from blood, taken at week 24, from a patient treated with tofacitinib. The TCR was taken from a human donor with alopecia areata.

For the CDR3, the DNA is TGTGCCTGGAGTTCCTTGGCGCTGAACTATGGCTACACCTTC. Its protein product is CAWSSLALNYGYTF. The chain couples TRBV30 to TRBJ1-2; D uncertain. Germline V gene lookup returns CDR1 GTSNPN and CDR2 SVGIG (reference sequence). There are 14 residues in the CDR3. V dropped 2 bases and J dropped 2 bases, with 12 bases sitting between them.